The TCR beta chain under discussion was sequenced for a study of T cell repertoires in cytomegalovirus infection. As for the study in general: CMV epitopes, recently identified HLA-C-restricted and well-studied HLA-B-restricted, were used. Shared public TCR beta signatures pointed to both CMV infection and a matching HLA type. Overall study results and limits: CMV carriers with the relevant HLA were identified by cumulative public TCR beta family frequency. What dominated the ex vivo response were HLA-C-restricted CMV-specific TCR beta clonotypes.

Comments on this clonotype: The antigen remains undetermined.

TCRdb independently ran MiXCR on the reads; one entry per CDR3 protein. The sample yields about 570,000 distinct CDR3 sequences, 35% to 50% seen once. The CDR3 is made up of 16 amino acids. The trim removed 6 bases at V and 4 bases at J, leaving 12 bases unmatched. The source was cultured PBMCs, collected from culture after CMV antigen stimulation. V and J are TRBV12-3 or TRBV12-4 and TRBJ1-1, with 9 bases that match TRBD1. The receptor was derived from a human donor in good health (CMV status not recorded). Some clones in this sample may be carry-over from other donors' samples. This CDR3 is CASRPIQGAPGTEAFF. The CDR3 region has the DNA TGTGCCAGCAGGCCGATACAGGGGGCGCCTGGCACTGAAGCTTTCTTT.